One sample yielded the 10 T cell receptor beta chains listed below, sequenced in a study of cytomegalovirus exposure and HLA in healthy donors. It was with 60 Vbeta and 13 Jbeta primers that the PCR ran. TCRdb's table, derived via immunoSEQ multiplex PCR, lists solely in-frame clones and lacks some. Of hundreds of thousands of clones in the sample, around three quarters were seen once. The source material was PBMCs. These receptors all stem from a man in his forties or fifties in good health and CMV-seronegative.

This clone has more than one count but fewer than ten. This chain links TRBV7-9 with TRBJ2-1; 7 positions match TRBD2. There are 13 residues in the CDR3. Germline CDR1 reads SEHNR; CDR2 reads FQNEAQ (reference sequence). J gave up 3 bases and V 4 bases, and 0 bases lay outside the gene matches. The DNA for the CDR3 is TGTGCCAGCAGCTGGGGGGGCTACAATGAGCAGTTCTTC. Translated, it gives CASSWGGYNEQFF.

This clone showed up just once. The rearrangement joins TRBV4-1 to TRBJ2-1, with D perhaps TRBD2 (5 bases). CDR1 is MGHRA, CDR2 YSYEKL, per germline. The CDR3 covers 16 residues. The V and J ends lost 3 bases and 1 base respectively, with 13 bases between them. The CDR3 nucleotides read TGCGCCAGCAGCCACCCTACTAGGTCTTCCTACAATGAGCAGTTCTTC. Translated: CASSHPTRSSYNEQFF.

This clone was found a few times. The chain joins TRBV7-2 to TRBJ2-7; D possibly corresponds to TRBD1 (6 bases). The CDR3 length is 15 residues. The ends were cut back, 5 bases at V and 5 bases at J, with 19 bases in the middle. From germline, CDR1 is SGHTA and CDR2 FQGNSA. The CDR3 DNA follows: TGTGCCAGCAGCCCAGGGCGCACAGGGCCACACGAGCAGTACTTC. Amino acid sequence: CASSPGRTGPHEQYF.

The rearrangement joins TRBV18 to TRBJ2-5; 7 bases are shared with TRBD1. This CDR3 contains 13 residues. Germline assignment: CDR1 KGHSH and CDR2 LQKENI. The V segment lost 4 bases and the J segment 5 bases; nucleotides outside the gene matches: 4. The CDR3 is CASSRGQLETQYF. CDR3 nucleotides: TGTGCCAGCTCACGGGGACAGTTGGAGACCCAGTACTTC. Full variable domain (remainder filled in from reference TRBV18 and TRBJ2-5): NAGVMQNPRHLVRRRGQEARLRCSPMKGHSHVYWYRQLPEEGLKFMVYLQKENIIDESGMPKERFSAEFPKEGPSILRIQQVVRGDSAAYFCASSRGQLETQYFGPGTRLLVL.

The chain couples TRBV7-2 to TRBJ2-7; 11 nucleotides match TRBD1. Germline-derived CDR1 and CDR2 are SGHTA and FQGNSA. After removal of 1 base from V and 4 bases from J, the junction contained 3 bases not matched to a gene. The CDR3 extends over 15 amino acids. CDR3 region: CASSLVGTGGYEQYF. Written as DNA, the CDR3 is TGTGCCAGCAGCTTAGTGGGGACAGGGGGGTACGAGCAGTACTTC.

The rearrangement joins TRBV14 to TRBJ2-5; D unclear. V was shortened by 3 bases and J by 2 bases, with 13 bases between the two germline ends. The length of the CDR3 is 15 residues. Germline CDR1 and CDR2: SGHDN and FVKESK. CDR3 protein: CASSQSRWAQETQYF. CDR3 nucleotides: TGTGCCAGCAGCCAGAGTCGTTGGGCTCAAGAGACCCAGTACTTC.

V gene TRBV27 combines with J gene TRBJ1-5; the D gene is possibly TRBD1 (5 bases). The CDR3 sequence is 16 residues long. Trimming shortened V by 1 base and J by 1 base, and 11 bases separated the two germline ends. Germline CDR1 reads MNHEY; CDR2 reads SMNVEV (reference sequence). The DNA for the CDR3 is TGTGCCAGCAGTTTATTAGGAGGGGCGAGCAATCAGCCCCAGCATTTT. Translated, it gives CASSLLGGASNQPQHF.

The chain combines TRBV29-1 with TRBJ1-1; no reliable D call. Per germline, CDR1 SQVTM and CDR2 ANQGSEA. The V gene lost 8 bases and the J gene lost 7 bases, with 11 bases spanning the gap. This CDR3 has 10 amino acids. CDR3 DNA sequence: TGCAGCTTGGGCCGGGATGAAGCTTTCTTT. Its protein is CSLGRDEAFF.

The chain couples TRBV20-1 to TRBJ2-7, with D hard to call. V lost 5 bases, J lost 4 bases, and 9 bases lay in between. Germline values: CDR1 DFQATT, CDR2 SNEGSKA (reference sequence). CDR3 size: 11 residues. The CDR3 nucleotides read TGCAGTGCTCCCGGTGCTTACGAGCAGTACTTC. It yields the protein CSAPGAYEQYF.

The V gene is TRBV7-9, the J gene TRBJ2-7; 7 nucleotides line up with TRBD1. Unmatched junction bases numbered 6, after V lost 7 bases and J lost 3 bases. Germline V lookup: CDR1 SEHNR, CDR2 FQNEAQ (reference sequence). The CDR3 spans 13 residues. CDR3 DNA sequence: TGTGCCAGCACCCCCTGGGACAGCTACGAGCAGTACTTC. Translation: CASTPWDSYEQYF.